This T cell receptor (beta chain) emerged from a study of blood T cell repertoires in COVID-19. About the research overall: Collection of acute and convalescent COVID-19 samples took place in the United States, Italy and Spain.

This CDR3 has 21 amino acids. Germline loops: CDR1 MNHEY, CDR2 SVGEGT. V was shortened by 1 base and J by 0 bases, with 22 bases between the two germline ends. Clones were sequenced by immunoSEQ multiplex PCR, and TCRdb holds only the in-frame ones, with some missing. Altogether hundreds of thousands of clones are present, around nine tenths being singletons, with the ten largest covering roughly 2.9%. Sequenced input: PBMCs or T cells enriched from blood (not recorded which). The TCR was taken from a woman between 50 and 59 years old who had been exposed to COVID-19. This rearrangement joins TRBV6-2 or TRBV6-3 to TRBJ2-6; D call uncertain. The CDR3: CASSYFSLVASTLSGANVLTF. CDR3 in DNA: TGTGCCAGCAGTTACTTTTCTTTAGTGGCTTCGACACTCTCTGGGGCCAACGTCCTGACTTTC.